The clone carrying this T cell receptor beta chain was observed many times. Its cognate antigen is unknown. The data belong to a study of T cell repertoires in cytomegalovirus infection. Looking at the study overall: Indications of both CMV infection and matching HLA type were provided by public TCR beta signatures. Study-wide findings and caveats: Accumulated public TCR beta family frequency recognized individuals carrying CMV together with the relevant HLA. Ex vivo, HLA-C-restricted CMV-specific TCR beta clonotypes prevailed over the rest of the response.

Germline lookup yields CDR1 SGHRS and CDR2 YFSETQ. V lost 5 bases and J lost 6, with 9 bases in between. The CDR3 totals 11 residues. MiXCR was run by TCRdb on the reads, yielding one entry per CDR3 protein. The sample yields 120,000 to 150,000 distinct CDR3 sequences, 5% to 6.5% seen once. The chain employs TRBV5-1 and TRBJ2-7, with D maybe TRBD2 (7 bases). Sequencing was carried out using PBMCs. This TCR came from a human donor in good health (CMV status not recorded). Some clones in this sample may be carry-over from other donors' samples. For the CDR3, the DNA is TGCGCCAGCAGGGGGGGGCTCGAGCAGTACTTC. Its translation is CASRGGLEQYF.